A single sample gave rise to the 7 T cell receptor beta chains below, sequenced in a study of T cells in Graves' hyperthyroidism and ophthalmopathy. Template material for amplifying TCR beta CDR3 regions consisted of RNA transcripts. A set of HTBI primers served as the primers for a first-round RT-PCR of the TCR CDR3. Each CDR3 protein gets one entry after TCRdb re-called the multiplex PCR reads with MiXCR. The table shows approximately 620,000 distinct CDR3 sequences, with approximately 13% occurring only once. The sequenced sample was blood. All receptors come from a woman in her twenties or thirties with Graves' hyperthyroidism that later progressed to Graves' ophthalmopathy.

This clonotype appeared many times. The chain employs TRBV7-9 and TRBJ2-4, with a possible D match to TRBD2 (6 bases). V dropped 3 bases and J dropped 6 bases, with 15 bases sitting between them. There are 15 residues in the CDR3. The germline CDR1 and CDR2 sequences are SEHNR and FQNEAQ (reference sequence). CDR3 sequence reads: CASSFGRDSSNIQYF. The CDR3 DNA follows: TGTGCCAGCAGCTTCGGGCGGGACTCCTCAAACATTCAGTACTTC.

Only a few counts were recorded for this clonotype. The V and J genes are TRBV20-1 and TRBJ2-7, with 7 nucleotides matching TRBD1. J was trimmed by 2 bases and V by 0 bases; bases with no gene match: 10. Germline CDR1 is DFQATT and CDR2 is SNEGSKA (reference sequence). This CDR3 has 16 amino acids. CDR3 nucleotide sequence: TGCAGTGCTAGAGACTCTAGGACAGGTTATACCTACGAGCAGTACTTC. It translates to CSARDSRTGYTYEQYF.

At least ten counts were recorded for this clonotype. V gene TRBV7-9 combines with J gene TRBJ2-1; TRBD2 agrees at 11 bases. This CDR3 comprises 17 residues. V shed 5 bases and J 8 bases; nucleotides not matched to a gene: 14. Germline loops: CDR1 SEHNR, CDR2 FQNEAQ (reference sequence). CDR3 bases: TGTGCCAGCAGCCAAAGAGATGCTACTAGCGGGAGACATGAGCAGTTCTTC. Its protein is CASSQRDATSGRHEQFF.

This clonotype was counted only a few times. The V gene is TRBV6-2 or TRBV6-3, the J gene TRBJ1-5; TRBD1 is a possible D gene (6 bases). V was pared by 6 bases and J by 3 bases, with 18 bases between. The CDR3 runs 16 residues. Germline V gene sequence: CDR1 MNHEY, CDR2 SVGEGT. CDR3 loop: CASSPLRGDSNQPQHF. The CDR3 DNA sequence: TGTGCCAGCAGCCCCCTAAGGGGGGACTCCAATCAGCCCCAGCATTTT.

There are many counts of this clonotype. The V and J genes are TRBV12-5 and TRBJ2-7, with D unclear. The germline gives CDR1 LGHNT, CDR2 FRNRAP. The CDR3 contains 14 residues. The V end was cut by 4 bases, the J end by 1 base, with 11 bases between. This chain's CDR3 is CASGSPYISYEQYF. CDR3 in DNA: TGTGCTAGTGGTTCCCCGTATATTTCCTACGAGCAGTACTTC.

This clonotype was observed at least ten times. The J gene is TRBJ2-5, the V gene TRBV12-3 or TRBV12-4; 7 positions agree with TRBD1. The V gene end was trimmed by 6 bases and the J gene end by 1 base; junction bases not matched to a gene: 8. There are 15 residues in the CDR3. CDR3 in DNA: TGTGCCAGCAGCTATCAACAGGGGTTCCAAGAGACCCAGTACTTC. Encoded protein: CASSYQQGFQETQYF.

This sequence joins TRBV6-1 and TRBJ1-3; a weak D match, TRBD1 (5 bases). The CDR3 length is 14 residues. Trimming shortened V by 6 bases and J by 3 bases, and 12 bases separated the two germline ends. The germline V gene encodes CDR1 MNHNS and CDR2 SASEGT. CDR3: CASSPGGGGNTIYF. The DNA of the CDR3 is TGTGCCAGCAGCCCCGGGGGAGGTGGAAACACCATATATTTT.